The TCR beta chain under discussion was sequenced for a study of graft-versus-host responses after intestinal transplantation. Overall study: Anti-thymocyte globulin induction preceded 2 to 4 years of tacrolimus and steroid maintenance in all recipients. Study-wide results and limits: Present in recipient marrow, GvH clones included some that appeared first in ileum or blood. High graft-versus-host to host-versus-graft T cell clonal ratios marked allografts of patients with graft-donor macrochimerism. Early post-transplant HvG declines were associated with peak circulating GvH clone levels.

V lost 5 bases, J lost 7 bases, and 23 bases stayed unmatched. The CDR3 extends over 19 amino acids. The germline V gene has CDR1 MNHEY and CDR2 SMNVEV (reference sequence). Concerning this clone itself: Its matching antigen is unknown.

Measured with immunoSEQ multiplex PCR; TCRdb has only the in-frame clones, and not every one. The sample has about 130,000 clones, around nine tenths seen once; the top ten hold approximately 0.17%. The V and J genes are TRBV27 and TRBJ2-5; 9 positions match TRBD2. The sequences come from unstimulated CD4+ T cells sorted from spleen or lymph node cells, collected before intestinal transplant. The sequence was collected from a human donor who received an intestinal transplant. CDR3 coding DNA: TGTGCCAGCAGTCCCATAGGGGCGGGGAGAACCGCAGCGGGGGGGACCCAGTACTTC. Its protein is CASSPIGAGRTAAGGTQYF.